This entry lists 6 T cell receptor beta chains sequenced from one sample in a study of technical replicates of blood from a few donors. Measured with immunoSEQ multiplex PCR; TCRdb has only the in-frame clones, and not every one. This sample carries around 64,000 clones, 93% of them seen once, and the ten largest clones take around 4.2%. Sequencing used PBMCs. These TCRs come from a human donor in good health. Some clones in this sample may be carry-over from other donors' samples.

The V call is TRBV6-1, the J call TRBJ2-2; TRBD1 might be the D (6 bases). V lost 2 bases, J lost 3 bases, and 13 bases lay in between. The CDR3 contains 16 residues. The germline gives CDR1 MNHNS, CDR2 SASEGT. The CDR3 loop reads CASSERPGDHTGELFF. The CDR3 nucleotides read TGTGCCAGCAGTGAAAGGCCAGGGGACCACACCGGGGAGCTGTTTTTT.

CDR3 in amino acids: CASSGTPPGNTIYF. The CDR3 DNA follows: TGTGCCAGCAGTGGGACTCCTCCTGGAAACACCATATATTTT. J is TRBJ1-3 and V is TRBV2; D not certain. This CDR3 spans 14 amino acids. V was trimmed by 4 bases and J by 2 bases, leaving 9 bases between them. Looked up from germline, CDR1 is SNHLY and CDR2 is FYNNEI.

This chain links TRBV7-2 with TRBJ2-1, with 7 bases that match TRBD2. CDR3 length equals 15 residues. The V gene end was trimmed by 4 bases and the J gene end by 5 bases; junction bases not matched to a gene: 8. From germline, CDR1 is SGHTA and CDR2 FQGNSA. In nucleotides, the CDR3 is TGTGCCAGCAGCTCCCCTACTAGCGCCCACAATGAGCAGTTCTTC. Protein product: CASSSPTSAHNEQFF.

This chain joins TRBV4-3 and TRBJ2-7; 8 bases line up with TRBD1. Germline trimming cut 0 bases from V and 6 bases from J; bases unmatched to any gene: 16. The CDR3 runs 18 residues. Germline loops: CDR1 LGHNA, CDR2 YSLEER. The CDR3 sequence is CASSQDVGRGRLVAEQYF. CDR3 sequence (DNA): TGCGCCAGCAGCCAAGATGTAGGCAGGGGGCGCCTGGTCGCCGAGCAGTACTTC.

Worth noting for this clone: At one boundary the junction diverges from the germline segment, which might be a read error. This sequence joins TRBV13 and TRBJ2-2; TRBD2 matches at 7 bases. There are 15 residues in the CDR3. The V gene's germline CDR1 is PRHDT and CDR2 FYEKMQ (reference sequence). The CDR3 DNA follows: TGTGCCAGCACCTTAGAGGGAGGGCCTTCCGGGGAGCTGTTTTTT. The encoded protein is CASTLEGGPSGELFF.

The rearrangement links TRBV7-2 to TRBJ2-3, with 13 bases matching TRBD2. Unmatched junction bases numbered 9, after V lost 1 base and J lost 8 bases. This CDR3 contains 17 residues. The germline V gene has CDR1 SGHTA and CDR2 FQGNSA. The CDR3 coding sequence is TGTGCCAGCAGCTTAGGACAGACTAGCGGGGGGACGGGTACGCAGTATTTT. It codes for CASSLGQTSGGTGTQYF.